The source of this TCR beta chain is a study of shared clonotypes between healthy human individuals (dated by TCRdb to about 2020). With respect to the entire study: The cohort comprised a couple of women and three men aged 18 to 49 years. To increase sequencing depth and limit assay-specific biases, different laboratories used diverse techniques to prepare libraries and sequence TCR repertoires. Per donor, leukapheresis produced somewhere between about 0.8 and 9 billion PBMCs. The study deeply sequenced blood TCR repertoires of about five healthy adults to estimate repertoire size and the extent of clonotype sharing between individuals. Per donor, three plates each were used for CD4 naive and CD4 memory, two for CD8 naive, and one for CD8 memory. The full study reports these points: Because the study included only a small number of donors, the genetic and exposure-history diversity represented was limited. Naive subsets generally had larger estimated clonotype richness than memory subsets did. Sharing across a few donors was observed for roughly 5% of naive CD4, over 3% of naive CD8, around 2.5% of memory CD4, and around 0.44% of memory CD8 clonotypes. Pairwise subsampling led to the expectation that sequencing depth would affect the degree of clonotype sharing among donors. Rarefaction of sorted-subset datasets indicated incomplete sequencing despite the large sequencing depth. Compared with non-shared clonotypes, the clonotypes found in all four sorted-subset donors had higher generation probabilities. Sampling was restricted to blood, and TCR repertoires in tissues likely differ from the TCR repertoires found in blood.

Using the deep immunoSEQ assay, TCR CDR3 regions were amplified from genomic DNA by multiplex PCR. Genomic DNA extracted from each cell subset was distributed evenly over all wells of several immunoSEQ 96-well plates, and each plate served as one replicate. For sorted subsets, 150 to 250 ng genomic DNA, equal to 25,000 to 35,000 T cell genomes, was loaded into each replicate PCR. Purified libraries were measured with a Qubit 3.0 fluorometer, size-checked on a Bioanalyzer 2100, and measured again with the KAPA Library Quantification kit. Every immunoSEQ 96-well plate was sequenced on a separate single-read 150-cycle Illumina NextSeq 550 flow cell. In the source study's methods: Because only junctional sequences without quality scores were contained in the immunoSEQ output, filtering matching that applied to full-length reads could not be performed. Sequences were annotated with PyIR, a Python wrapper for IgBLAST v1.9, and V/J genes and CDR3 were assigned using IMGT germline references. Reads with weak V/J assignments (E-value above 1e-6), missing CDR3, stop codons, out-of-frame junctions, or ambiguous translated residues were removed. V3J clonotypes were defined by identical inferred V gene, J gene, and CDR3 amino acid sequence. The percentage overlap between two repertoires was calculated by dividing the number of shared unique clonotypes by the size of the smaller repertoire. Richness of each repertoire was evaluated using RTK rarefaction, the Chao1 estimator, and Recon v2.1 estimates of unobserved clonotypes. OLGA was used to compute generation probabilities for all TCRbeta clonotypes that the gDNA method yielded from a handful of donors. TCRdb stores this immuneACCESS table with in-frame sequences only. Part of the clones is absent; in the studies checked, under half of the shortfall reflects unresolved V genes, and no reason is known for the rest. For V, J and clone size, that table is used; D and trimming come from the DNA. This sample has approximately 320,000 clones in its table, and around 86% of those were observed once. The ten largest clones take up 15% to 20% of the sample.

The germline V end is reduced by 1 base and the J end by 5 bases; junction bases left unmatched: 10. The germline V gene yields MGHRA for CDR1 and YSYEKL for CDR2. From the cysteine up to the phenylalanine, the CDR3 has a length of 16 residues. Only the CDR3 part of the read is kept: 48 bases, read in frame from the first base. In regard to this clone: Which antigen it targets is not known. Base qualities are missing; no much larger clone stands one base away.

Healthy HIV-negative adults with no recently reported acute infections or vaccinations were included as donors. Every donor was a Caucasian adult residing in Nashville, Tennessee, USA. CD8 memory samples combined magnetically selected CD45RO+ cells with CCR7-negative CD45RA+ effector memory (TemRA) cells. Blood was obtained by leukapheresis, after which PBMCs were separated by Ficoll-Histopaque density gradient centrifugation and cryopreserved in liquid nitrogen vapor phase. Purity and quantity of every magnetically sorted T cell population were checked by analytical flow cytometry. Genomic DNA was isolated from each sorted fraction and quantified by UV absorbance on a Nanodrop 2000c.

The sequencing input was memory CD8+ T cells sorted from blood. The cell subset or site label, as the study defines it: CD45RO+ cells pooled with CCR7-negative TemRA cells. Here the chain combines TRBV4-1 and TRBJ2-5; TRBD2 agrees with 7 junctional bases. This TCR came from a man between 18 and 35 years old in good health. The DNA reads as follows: TGCGCCAGCAGCCAAGTGTCCAGCGGGGATGGGGAGACCCAGTACTTC. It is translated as CASSQVSSGDGETQYF.